The 5 T cell receptor beta chains reported below all come from one sample, sequenced in a study of HIV-infected children after antiretroviral therapy interruption. The TCR library was built from RNA with a 3' RACE protocol and unique molecular identifiers. TCRdb independently ran MiXCR on the 3' RACE reads; one entry per CDR3 protein. The sample lists 30,000 to 40,000 distinct CDR3 sequences; more than 6.5% were seen once. Documented treatment: PENTA 11 planned treatment interruption arm or continuous ART arm. The sample consisted of CD45RA+ CD4+ T cells from PBMCs, pooled from several time points, taken from a donor given antiretroviral therapy, either interrupted or continuous. The subset: naive CD4+ CD45RA+ CD45RO- T cells. The origin of the receptors is a pool of human donors with HIV.

This clonotype was observed at least ten times. One end of the junction varies from germline; a read error may be responsible. The chain is built from TRBV12-3 or TRBV12-4 and TRBJ2-7; possible D gene TRBD2, 7 bases. The CDR3 extends over 14 amino acids. The CDR3 protein is CASSLWGGSYEQYF. The CDR3 DNA reads as TGTGCAAGCAGCTTATGGGGGGGCTCCTATGAACAGTACTTC.

This clonotype was detected ten times or more. An end of the junction differs from the germline gene, which may be a read error. This chain joins TRBV20-1 and TRBJ2-7; D is possibly TRBD1 (6 bases). From germline, CDR1 is DFQATT and CDR2 SNEGSKA (reference sequence). The CDR3 consists of 14 residues. Here the CDR3 DNA reads TGCAGTGCTTCTACAGGTGGGGGCTCCCACGAGCAGTACTTC. This codes for CSASTGGGSHEQYF.

This clonotype came up many times. For the CDR3, the DNA is TGTGCCATAACCCAGGGGGTAGGTTCACCCCTCCACTTT. The encoded protein is CAITQGVGSPLHF. The chain carries TRBV10-3 and TRBJ1-6; 7 bases align to TRBD1. V lost 9 bases to trimming and J lost 9 bases; unmatched junction nucleotides: 8. Germline V lookup: CDR1 ENHRY, CDR2 SYGVKD. The CDR3 runs 13 residues.

This clonotype was seen at least ten times. This chain uses TRBV6-6 with TRBJ2-3; D tentatively fits TRBD1 or TRBD2 (5 bases each). Trimming took 4 bases from V and 0 from J, leaving 8 bases between them. The germline CDR1 and CDR2 sequences are MNHNY and SVGAGI (reference sequence). The CDR3 is 14 residues long. Written as DNA, the CDR3 is TGTGCCAGCAGTTGGGACCATAGCACAGATACGCAGTATTTT. This encodes CASSWDHSTDTQYF.

J is TRBJ2-7 and V is TRBV6-2 or TRBV6-3; D is tentatively TRBD1 or TRBD2 (5 bases each). Trimming left V 6 bases short and J 1 base short, with 16 bases between. CDR1 is MNHEY, CDR2 SVGEGT, per germline. The CDR3 sequence is 15 residues long. The CDR3 loop is CASRTRGLRSYEQYF. CDR3 nucleotide sequence: TGTGCCAGCAGAACACGGGGCCTCCGGTCCTACGAGCAGTACTTC.